Included here is one T cell receptor (beta chain) sequence, with context. The antigen remains unidentified. A read error may account for a junction end that differs from germline. This entry comes from a study of CD8 T cells in ankylosing spondylitis. Study-wide results and limits: Matched ankylosing spondylitis synovial fluid reportedly showed significant enrichment of disease-linked clones. Characteristic of ankylosing spondylitis blood, it appeared, was a TCR beta motif comprising roughly eight highly homologous variants.

This CDR3 spans 15 amino acids. Per the germline V gene, CDR1 is SGHTA and CDR2 is FQGTGA. TCRdb recomputed calls from the 5' RACE reads with MiXCR, one row per CDR3 protein. This table holds fewer than 750,000 distinct CDR3 sequences, around 17% found once. This receptor was obtained from a male donor with ankylosing spondylitis. The chain combines TRBV7-3 with TRBJ2-1; TRBD2 agrees at 11 bases. Sequences were obtained from blood, either unsorted or a sorted T cell fraction (not recorded which). This chain's CDR3 is CASGLRLAGWEEQFF. The CDR3 DNA sequence: TGTGCCAGCGGCTTAAGACTAGCGGGATGGGAGGAGCAGTTCTTC.